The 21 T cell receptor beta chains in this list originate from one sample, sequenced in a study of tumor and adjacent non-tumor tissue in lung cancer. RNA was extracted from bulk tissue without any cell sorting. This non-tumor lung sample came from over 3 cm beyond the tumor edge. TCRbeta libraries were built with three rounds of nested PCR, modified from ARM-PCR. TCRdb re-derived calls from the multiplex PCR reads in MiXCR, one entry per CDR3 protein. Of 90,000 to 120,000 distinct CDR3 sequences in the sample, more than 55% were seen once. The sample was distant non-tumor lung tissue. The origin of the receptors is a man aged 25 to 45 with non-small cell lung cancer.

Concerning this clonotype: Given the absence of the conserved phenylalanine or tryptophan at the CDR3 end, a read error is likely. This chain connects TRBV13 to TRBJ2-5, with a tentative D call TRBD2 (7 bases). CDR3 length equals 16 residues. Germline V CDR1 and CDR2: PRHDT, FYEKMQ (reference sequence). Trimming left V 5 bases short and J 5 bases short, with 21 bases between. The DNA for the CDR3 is TGTGCCAGCAGCCTCCGGAGGGGGGAGGGCCCGGAGACCCAGTACTAC. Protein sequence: CASSLRRGEGPETQYY.

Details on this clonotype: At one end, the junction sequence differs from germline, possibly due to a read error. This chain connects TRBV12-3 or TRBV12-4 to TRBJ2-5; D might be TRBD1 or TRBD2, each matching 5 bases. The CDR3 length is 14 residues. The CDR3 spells CASSPPGLQETRYF. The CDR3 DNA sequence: TGTGCCAGCAGTCCGCCGGGGCTCCAAGAAACCCGGTACTTC.

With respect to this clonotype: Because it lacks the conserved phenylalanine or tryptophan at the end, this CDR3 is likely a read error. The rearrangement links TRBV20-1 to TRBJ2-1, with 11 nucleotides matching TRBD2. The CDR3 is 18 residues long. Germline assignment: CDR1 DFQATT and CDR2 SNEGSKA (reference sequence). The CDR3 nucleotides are TGCAGTGCCAGACATACTAGCGGGGGCCGTAGCTCCTATAATGAGCAGTTCTAC. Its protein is CSARHTSGGRSSYNEQFY.

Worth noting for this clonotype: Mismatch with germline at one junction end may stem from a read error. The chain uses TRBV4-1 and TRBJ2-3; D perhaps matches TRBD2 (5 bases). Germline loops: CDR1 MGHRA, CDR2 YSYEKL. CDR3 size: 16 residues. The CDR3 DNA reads TGCACCAGCAGGCCCAGTGACTACCAGAGTACAGATACGCACTATTTT. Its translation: CTSRPSDYQSTDTHYF.

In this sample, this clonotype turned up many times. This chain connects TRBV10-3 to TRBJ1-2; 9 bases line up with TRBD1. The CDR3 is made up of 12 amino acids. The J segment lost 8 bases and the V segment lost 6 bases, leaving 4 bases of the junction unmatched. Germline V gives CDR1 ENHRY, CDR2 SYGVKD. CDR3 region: CAISTGGDGYTF. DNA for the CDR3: TGTGCCATCAGCACAGGGGGCGACGGCTACACCTTC.

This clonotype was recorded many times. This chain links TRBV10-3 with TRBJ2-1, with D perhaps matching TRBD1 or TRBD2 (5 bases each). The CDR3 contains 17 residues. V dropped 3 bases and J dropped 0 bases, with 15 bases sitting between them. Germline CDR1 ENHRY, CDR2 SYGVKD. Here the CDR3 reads CAISDILGTSSYNEQFF. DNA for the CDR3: TGTGCCATCAGTGATATTTTAGGGACCAGCTCCTACAATGAGCAGTTCTTC.

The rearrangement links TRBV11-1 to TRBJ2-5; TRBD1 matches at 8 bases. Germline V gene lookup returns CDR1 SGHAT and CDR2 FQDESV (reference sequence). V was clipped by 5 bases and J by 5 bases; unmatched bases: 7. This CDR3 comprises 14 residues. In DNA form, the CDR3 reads TGTGCCAGCAGCGAGGACAGGGCTGGGGAGACCCAGTACTTC. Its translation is CASSEDRAGETQYF.

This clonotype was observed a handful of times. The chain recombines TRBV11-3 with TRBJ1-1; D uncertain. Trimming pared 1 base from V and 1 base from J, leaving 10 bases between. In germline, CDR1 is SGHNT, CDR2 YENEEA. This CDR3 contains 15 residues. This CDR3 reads CASSLGLGRNTEAFF. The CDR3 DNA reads TGTGCCAGCAGCTTAGGTTTGGGCAGGAACACTGAAGCTTTCTTT.

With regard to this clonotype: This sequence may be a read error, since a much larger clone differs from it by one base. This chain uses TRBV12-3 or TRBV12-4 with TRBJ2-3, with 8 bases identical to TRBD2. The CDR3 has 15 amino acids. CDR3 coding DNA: TGTCCCAGCAGTTTAGATGGAGCGGGGGCGAATACGCAGTATTTT. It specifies CPSSLDGAGANTQYF.

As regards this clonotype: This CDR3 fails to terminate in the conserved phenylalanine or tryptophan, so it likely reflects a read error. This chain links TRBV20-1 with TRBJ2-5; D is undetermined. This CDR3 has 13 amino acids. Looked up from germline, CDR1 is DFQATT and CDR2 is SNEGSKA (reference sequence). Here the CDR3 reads CTARRVSQETQYY. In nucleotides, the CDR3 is TGCACTGCTAGAAGGGTTTCTCAAGAGACCCAGTACTAC.

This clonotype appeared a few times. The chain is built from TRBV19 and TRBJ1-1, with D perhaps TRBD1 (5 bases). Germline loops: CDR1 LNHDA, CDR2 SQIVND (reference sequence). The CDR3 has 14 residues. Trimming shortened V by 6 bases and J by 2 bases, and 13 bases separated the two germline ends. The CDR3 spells CASSLLGANTEAFF. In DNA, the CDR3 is TGTGCCAGTAGCCTGCTTGGGGCTAACACTGAAGCTTTCTTT.

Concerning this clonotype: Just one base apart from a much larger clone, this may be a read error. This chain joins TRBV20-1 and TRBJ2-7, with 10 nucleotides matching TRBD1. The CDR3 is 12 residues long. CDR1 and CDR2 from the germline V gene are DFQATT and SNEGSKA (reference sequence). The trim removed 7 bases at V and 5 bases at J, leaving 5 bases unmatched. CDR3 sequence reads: CSVPTGGDEQYF. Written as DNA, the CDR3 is TGCAGTGTCCCGACAGGGGGCGACGAGCAGTACTTC.

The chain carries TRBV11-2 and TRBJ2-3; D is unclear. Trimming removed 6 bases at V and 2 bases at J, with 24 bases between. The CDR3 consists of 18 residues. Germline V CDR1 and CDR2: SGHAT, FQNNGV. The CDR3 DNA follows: TGTGCCAGCAGGAATGGGGAAGGGATGGGGTATAACACAGATACGCAGTATTTT. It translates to CASRNGEGMGYNTDTQYF.

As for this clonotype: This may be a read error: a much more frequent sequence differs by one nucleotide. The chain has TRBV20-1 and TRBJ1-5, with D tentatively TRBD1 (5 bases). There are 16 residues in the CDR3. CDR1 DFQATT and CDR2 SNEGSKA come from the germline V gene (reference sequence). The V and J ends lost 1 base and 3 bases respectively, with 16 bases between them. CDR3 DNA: TGCAGTGCTAGAGTAGTTTCGGGACTGATCAATCAGCCCCAGCATTTT. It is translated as CSARVVSGLINQPQHF.

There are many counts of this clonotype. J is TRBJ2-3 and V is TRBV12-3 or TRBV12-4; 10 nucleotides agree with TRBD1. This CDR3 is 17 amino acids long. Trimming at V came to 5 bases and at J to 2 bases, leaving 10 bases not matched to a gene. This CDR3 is CASSQQQGQGFTDTQYF. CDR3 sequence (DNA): TGTGCCAGCAGTCAACAACAGGGACAGGGGTTCACAGATACGCAGTATTTT.

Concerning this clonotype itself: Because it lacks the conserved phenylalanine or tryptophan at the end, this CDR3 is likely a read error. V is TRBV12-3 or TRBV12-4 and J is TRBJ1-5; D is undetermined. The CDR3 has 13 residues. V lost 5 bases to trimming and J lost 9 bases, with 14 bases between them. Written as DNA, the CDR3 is TGTGCCAGCAGTATTGCTCCCAGCCCGCCCCAGCATCTT. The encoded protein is CASSIAPSPPQHL.

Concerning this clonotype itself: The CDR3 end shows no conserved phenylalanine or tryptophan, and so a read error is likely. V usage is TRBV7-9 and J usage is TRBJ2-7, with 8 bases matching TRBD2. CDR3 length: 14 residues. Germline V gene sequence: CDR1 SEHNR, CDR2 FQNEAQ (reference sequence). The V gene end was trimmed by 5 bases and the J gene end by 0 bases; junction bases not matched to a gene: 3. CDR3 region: CASSESGSSYEQYY. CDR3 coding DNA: TGTGCCAGCAGCGAGAGCGGGAGCTCCTACGAGCAGTACTAC.

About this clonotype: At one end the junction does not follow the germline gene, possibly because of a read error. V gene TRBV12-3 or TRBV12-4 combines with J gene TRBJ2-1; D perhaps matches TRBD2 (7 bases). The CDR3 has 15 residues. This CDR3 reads CASIPRGRAVWEQLF. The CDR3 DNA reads TGTGCCAGCATTCCTAGGGGGAGGGCCGTTTGGGAGCAGTTATTC.

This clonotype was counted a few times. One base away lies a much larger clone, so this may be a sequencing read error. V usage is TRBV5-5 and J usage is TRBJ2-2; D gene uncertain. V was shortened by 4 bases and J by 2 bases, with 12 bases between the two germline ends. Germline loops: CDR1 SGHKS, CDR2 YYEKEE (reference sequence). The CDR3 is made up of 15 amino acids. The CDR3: CASSNTSKNTGELFF. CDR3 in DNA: TGTGCCAGCAGCAATACCTCAAAAAACACCGGGGAGCTGTTTTTT.

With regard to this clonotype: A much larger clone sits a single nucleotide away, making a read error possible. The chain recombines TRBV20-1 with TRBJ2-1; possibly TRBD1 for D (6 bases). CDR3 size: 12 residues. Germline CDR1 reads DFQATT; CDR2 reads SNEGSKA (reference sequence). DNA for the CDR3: TGCAGTGTTGAGGACAGTGACAATGAGCATTTCTTC. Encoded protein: CSVEDSDNEHFF.

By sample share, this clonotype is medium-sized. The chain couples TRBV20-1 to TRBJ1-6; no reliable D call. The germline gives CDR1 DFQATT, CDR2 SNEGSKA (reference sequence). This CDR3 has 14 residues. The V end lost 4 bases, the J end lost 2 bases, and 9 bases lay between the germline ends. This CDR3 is CSAIDSTYNSPLHF. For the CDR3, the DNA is TGCAGTGCTATTGATAGCACCTATAATTCACCCCTCCACTTT.